Presented here are 8 T cell receptor beta chains from one specimen sequenced in a study of cytomegalovirus exposure and HLA in healthy donors. 13 Jbeta primers and 60 Vbeta primers were used for the PCR. The method was immunoSEQ multiplex PCR; TCRdb's version includes in-frame clones alone and lacks a portion of them. Across 200,000 to 250,000 clones, the top ten clones capture 0.9% to 1.4% of the sample. The sequenced sample consisted of PBMCs. The receptor source for this set is a girl aged 2-9 years in good health and CMV-seropositive.

The chain couples TRBV29-1 to TRBJ1-1, with a tentative D call TRBD1 (5 bases). Deletions cut 5 bases from V and 2 bases from J, with 18 bases between. There are 15 residues in the CDR3. Per germline, CDR1 SQVTM and CDR2 ANQGSEA. The CDR3 protein is CSVKPRQNFNTEAFF. The CDR3 nucleotides are TGCAGCGTTAAGCCCCGACAGAACTTTAACACTGAAGCTTTCTTT. The entire variable domain, with the rest obtained from reference TRBV29-1 and TRBJ1-1, is as follows: SAVISQKPSRDICQRGTSLTIQCQVDSQVTMMFWYRQQPGQSLTLIATANQGSEATYESGFVIDKFPISRPNLTFSTLTVSNMSPEDSSIYLCSVKPRQNFNTEAFFGQGTRLTVV.

The CDR3 protein is CASSRTDEAFF. The CDR3 coding sequence is TGTGCCAGCAGCCGGACAGATGAAGCTTTCTTT. V gene TRBV6-1 combines with J gene TRBJ1-1; possibly TRBD1 for D (6 bases). Trimming removed 6 bases at V and 7 bases at J, with 9 bases between. The CDR3 spans 11 residues. CDR1 and CDR2 (germline): MNHNS, SASEGT.

J is TRBJ2-3 and V is TRBV2; 9 bases map to TRBD1. The CDR3 is 16 residues long. Per the germline V gene, CDR1 is SNHLY and CDR2 is FYNNEI. V shed 6 bases, J shed 2 bases, and the junction held 9 bases outside the gene matches. This chain's CDR3 is CASRITGTGYTDTQYF. CDR3 nucleotide sequence: TGTGCCAGCAGAATCACCGGGACAGGGTACACAGATACGCAGTATTTT.

This chain links TRBV5-1 with TRBJ2-2; 8 bases match TRBD1. Germline V gives CDR1 SGHRS, CDR2 YFSETQ. This CDR3 contains 15 residues. Trimming at V came to 3 bases and at J to 5 bases, leaving 6 bases not matched to a gene. CDR3 nucleotide sequence: TGCGCCAGCAGCTCGACAGGGGTCGGGACCGGGGAGCTGTTTTTT. It specifies CASSSTGVGTGELFF.

CDR3 sequence (DNA): TGTGCCACAGACCCGGGACTAGCGGGAACTTACAATGAGCAGTTCTTC. The encoded protein is CATDPGLAGTYNEQFF. The V call is TRBV28, the J call TRBJ2-1; 13 bases line up with TRBD2. CDR3 size: 16 residues. The J segment lost 4 bases and the V segment lost 10 bases, leaving 10 bases of the junction unmatched. Germline lookup yields CDR1 MDHEN and CDR2 SYDVKM.

This chain uses TRBV21-1 with TRBJ1-5; the table assigns TRBD1, which was not confirmed against the DNA. TRBV21-1 is a pseudogene segment. This CDR3 contains 18 residues. DNA of the CDR3: TGTGCCAGCAGCAAATATGGGGCTAGAACTTATAGCAATCAGCCCCAGCATTTT. Translated, it gives CASSKYGARTYSNQPQHF.

CDR3 coding DNA: TGTGCCAGCAGCACAGAAAACACCTACGAGCAGTACTTC. Its protein is CASSTENTYEQYF. J is TRBJ2-7 and V is TRBV9; D uncertain. Deletions cut 4 bases from V and 2 bases from J, with 10 bases between. The CDR3 sequence is 13 residues long. Germline V gene sequence: CDR1 SGDLS, CDR2 YYNGEE.

V and J are TRBV7-3 and TRBJ2-3, with no clear D. This CDR3 contains 17 residues. The germline V gene encodes CDR1 SGHTA and CDR2 FQGTGA. Trimming removed 2 bases at V and 2 bases at J, with 17 bases between. The chain's CDR3 is CASSLYGGQTFTDTQYF. The CDR3, as DNA: TGTGCCAGCAGCTTATATGGTGGGCAGACCTTCACAGATACGCAGTATTTT.